This passage covers 5 T cell receptor beta chains from one sample sequenced in a study of CD8 T cells in ankylosing spondylitis. General study results and limits: Apparently characteristic of ankylosing spondylitis blood was a TCR beta motif (about eight highly homologous variants).

These receptors' targets are unknown. TCRdb analysed the 5' RACE reads with MiXCR anew, one entry per CDR3 protein. The sample includes 750,000 to 850,000 distinct CDR3 sequences, over 9.5% seen only once; the top ten take 0.51%. Sample: blood, either unsorted or a sorted T cell fraction (not recorded which). These receptor sequences come from a male donor with ankylosing spondylitis.

In this sample, this clonotype turned up a few times. This rearrangement joins TRBV15 to TRBJ2-7; D is ambiguous. The germline V gene encodes CDR1 LNHNV and CDR2 YYDKDF (reference sequence). V lost 0 bases, J lost 2 bases, and 14 bases lay in between. The CDR3 spans 16 residues. CDR3 loop: CATSRDQGWVTYEQYF. The CDR3 DNA is TGTGCCACCAGCAGAGATCAAGGGTGGGTCACCTACGAGCAGTACTTC.

This clonotype came up many times. V gene TRBV12-3 or TRBV12-4 combines with J gene TRBJ2-5; unclear D gene. CDR3 length equals 14 residues. With 7 bases removed from V and 7 bases from J, the gap between germline ends came to 19 bases. CDR3 amino acids: CASTPPWRPGTQYF. CDR3 bases: TGTGCCAGCACCCCCCCTTGGAGACCCGGGACCCAGTACTTC.

This chain uses TRBV29-1 with TRBJ1-1; a weak D match, TRBD1 (5 bases). CDR3 size: 14 residues. Trimming removed 6 bases at V and 3 bases at J, with 17 bases between. The germline CDR1 and CDR2 sequences are SQVTM and ANQGSEA. The CDR3 protein is CSVALLRVDTEAFF. The DNA for the CDR3 is TGCAGCGTCGCCCTTCTCAGGGTGGACACTGAAGCTTTCTTT.

This clonotype was seen many times. The chain combines TRBV27 with TRBJ2-7, with D possibly being TRBD1 (5 bases). Germline CDR1 is MNHEY and CDR2 is SMNVEV (reference sequence). This CDR3 region has 13 residues. The ends were cut back, 7 bases at V and 6 bases at J, with 16 bases in the middle. The CDR3 sequence: CASNSQGYSEQYF. The CDR3 nucleotides read TGTGCCAGCAACTCGCAGGGTTACTCCGAGCAGTACTTC.

The chain is built from TRBV20-1 and TRBJ2-7, with D perhaps assigned TRBD1 or TRBD2 (5 bases each). V lost 1 base, J lost 4 bases, and 14 bases lay in between. The CDR3 has 14 residues. Germline V lookup: CDR1 DFQATT, CDR2 SNEGSKA (reference sequence). The CDR3 DNA is TGCAGTGCTAGAGTCGGGGCTAGAGAATACGAGCAGTACTTC. Translating gives CSARVGAREYEQYF.